This T cell receptor (beta chain) was profiled in a study of yellow fever vaccine responses in identical twins. Each CDR3 protein gets one entry after TCRdb re-called the RT-PCR reads with MiXCR. The table lists 30,000 to 40,000 distinct CDR3 sequences, 45% to 65% of them singletons. Study-wide points: A vaccine T cell response that seemed partly convergent and partly personalized was reported in twins.

Notes on this clonotype: No antigen is known for it.

The sample in question was T cells from blood (PBMCs), unsorted or a sorted subset (not recorded which), obtained before or after yellow fever vaccination (not recorded which). The sequence derives from a woman in her late teens or twenties who received the yellow fever vaccine.

DNA for the CDR3: TGTGCCAGCAGCTTAGAACAGGGACCGGGGGAGACCCAGTACTTC. Protein: CASSLEQGPGETQYF. The chain joins TRBV7-9 to TRBJ2-5, with D possibly being TRBD1 (6 bases). From germline, CDR1 is SEHNR and CDR2 FQNEAQ (reference sequence). With 1 base removed from V and 5 bases from J, the gap between germline ends came to 14 bases. This CDR3 region has 15 residues.